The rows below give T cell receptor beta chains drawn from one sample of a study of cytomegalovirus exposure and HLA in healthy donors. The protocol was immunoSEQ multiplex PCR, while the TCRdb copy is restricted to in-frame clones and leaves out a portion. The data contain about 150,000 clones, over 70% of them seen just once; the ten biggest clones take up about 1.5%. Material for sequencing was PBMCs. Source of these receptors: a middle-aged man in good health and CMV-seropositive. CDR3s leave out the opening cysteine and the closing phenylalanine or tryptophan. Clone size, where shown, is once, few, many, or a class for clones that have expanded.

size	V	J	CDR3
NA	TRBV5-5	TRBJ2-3	ASSLDPLAGRTDTQY
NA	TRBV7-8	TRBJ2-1	ASSLARAGNEQF
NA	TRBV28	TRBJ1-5	ASSFRGGFNQPQH
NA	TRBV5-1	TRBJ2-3	ASSQSGGGDTQY
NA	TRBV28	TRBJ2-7	ASSLSGTGAEQY
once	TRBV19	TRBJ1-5	ASSWTKNQPQH
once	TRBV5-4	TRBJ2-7	ASSLVGAVVEQY
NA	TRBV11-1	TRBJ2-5	ASTERGETQY
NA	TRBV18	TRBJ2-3	ASSPQGLATTDTQY
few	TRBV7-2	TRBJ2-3	ASSLVLLSTDTQY